This record covers a single TCR beta chain. These data originate in a study of CD8 T cells in Susac syndrome. RNA totalling roughly 0.45 to 1 ug underwent reverse transcription with random hexamers. Amplification of TCR beta CDR3 by immunoSEQ multiplex PCR spanned 54 Vbeta and 13 Jbeta. TCRdb redid the calling of the immunoSEQ multiplex PCR reads with MiXCR, one entry per CDR3 protein. The sample carries 350,000 to 550,000 distinct CDR3 sequences, around 85% recorded once. TEMRA cells were enriched by FACS, and CD4+ and CD8+ T cells were negatively isolated. The ends lost 3 bases at V and 0 bases at J; junction bases unmatched: 8. CDR1 LGHDT and CDR2 YNNKEL come from the germline V gene (reference sequence). The CDR3 extends over 19 amino acids.

Sequencing was carried out using CD8+ T cells from PBMCs. The chain recombines TRBV3-1 with TRBJ2-1; 13 nucleotides agree with TRBD2. The receptor was derived from a human donor with multiple sclerosis. CDR3 residues: CASSHQLAGGPSSYNEQFF. The CDR3 DNA is TGTGCCAGCAGCCATCAACTAGCGGGGGGGCCGAGCTCCTACAATGAGCAGTTCTTC.